These 5 T cell receptor beta chains originate from one sample sequenced in a study of T cell changes during pregnancy in multiple sclerosis. Clones were sequenced by immunoSEQ multiplex PCR, and TCRdb holds only the in-frame ones, with some missing. Of 55,000 to 80,000 clones in the sample, 90% are singletons; the top ten hold over 7.5%. Sequencing used peripheral blood, obtained after pregnancy. These receptor sequences come from a female donor in good health, enrolled as a control in a pregnancy study.

The V call is TRBV6-1, the J call TRBJ1-1; D call uncertain. V dropped 4 bases and J dropped 4 bases, with 7 bases sitting between them. The germline V gene encodes CDR1 MNHNS and CDR2 SASEGT. This CDR3 is 12 amino acids long. The CDR3 DNA follows: TGTGCCAGCAGTGTTTCCAGCACTGAAGCTTTCTTT. The encoded protein is CASSVSSTEAFF.

The V and J genes are TRBV6-6 and TRBJ2-2; 10 bases line up with TRBD2. Germline lookup yields CDR1 MNHNY and CDR2 SVGAGI (reference sequence). The CDR3 contains 14 residues. V lost 6 bases to trimming and J lost 3 bases; unmatched junction nucleotides: 1. The CDR3 DNA reads as TGTGCCAGCAGGAGCGGGAGGGACACCGGGGAGCTGTTTTTT. The encoded protein is CASRSGRDTGELFF.

The V and J genes are TRBV6-5 and TRBJ1-1; a possible D gene is TRBD1 (6 bases). Germline values: CDR1 MNHEY, CDR2 SVGAGI. V was cut by 6 bases and J by 5 bases, with 16 bases left in between. The CDR3 is made up of 14 amino acids. The CDR3 DNA sequence: TGTGCCAGCAGCCGGGACAACCGGGTGACTGAAGCTTTCTTT. It translates to CASSRDNRVTEAFF.

This chain uses TRBV27 with TRBJ1-2, with D possibly being TRBD1 (5 bases). The V and J ends lost 5 bases and 4 bases respectively, with 14 bases between them. CDR1 and CDR2 (germline): MNHEY, SMNVEV (reference sequence). The CDR3 is 14 amino acids. DNA of the CDR3: TGTGCCAGCAGTCCGACACCGGGACTCTATGGCTACACCTTC. Protein product: CASSPTPGLYGYTF.

The rearrangement joins TRBV7-2 to TRBJ1-5; D may be TRBD1 (6 bases). V was clipped by 5 bases and J by 6 bases, with 17 bases between them. CDR3 size: 15 residues. Germline V gene data show CDR1 as SGHTA and CDR2 as FQGNSA. The CDR3 DNA is TGTGCCAGCAGCCTTGCCCCGGGGGGCGTTCAGCCCCAGCATTTT. Translated, it gives CASSLAPGGVQPQHF.